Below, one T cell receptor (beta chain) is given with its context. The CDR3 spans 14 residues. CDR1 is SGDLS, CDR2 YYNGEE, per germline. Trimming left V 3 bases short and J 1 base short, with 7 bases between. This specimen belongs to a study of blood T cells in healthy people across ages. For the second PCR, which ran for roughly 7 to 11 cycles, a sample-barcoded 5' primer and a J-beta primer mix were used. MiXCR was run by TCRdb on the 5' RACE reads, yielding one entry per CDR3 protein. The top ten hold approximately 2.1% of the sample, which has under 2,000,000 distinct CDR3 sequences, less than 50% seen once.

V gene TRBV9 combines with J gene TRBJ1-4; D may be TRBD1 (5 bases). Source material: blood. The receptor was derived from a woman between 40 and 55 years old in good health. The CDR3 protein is CASSAQVTNEKLFF. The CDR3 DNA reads TGTGCCAGCAGCGCACAGGTAACTAATGAAAAACTGTTTTTT. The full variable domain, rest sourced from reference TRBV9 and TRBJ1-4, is DSGVTQTPKHLITATGQRVTLRCSPRSGDLSVYWYQQSLDQGLQFLIQYYNGEERAKGNILERFSAQQFPDLHSELNLSSLELGDSALYFCASSAQVTNEKLFFGSGTQLSVL.